This section outlines one T cell receptor (beta chain) sequence together with its context. This entry comes from a study of blood T cell repertoires in COVID-19. The table came from immunoSEQ multiplex PCR; TCRdb's copy has only in-frame clones and leaves some out. The sample records 22,000 or so clones, approximately 91% being singletons. This CDR3 has 17 amino acids. The chain carries TRBV21-1 and TRBJ2-7; TRBD1 is taken as the D call from the table, unchecked against the DNA. TRBV21-1 is tagged as a pseudogene. The TCR sequence derives from a human donor in a cohort sampled during active COVID-19. The donor label of this sample is uncertain. The sequenced material came from peripheral blood. The CDR3 loop is CASSPPSRDRVIYEQYF. As DNA, the CDR3 is TGTGCCAGCAGCCCACCGTCGAGGGACAGGGTGATCTACGAGCAGTACTTC.